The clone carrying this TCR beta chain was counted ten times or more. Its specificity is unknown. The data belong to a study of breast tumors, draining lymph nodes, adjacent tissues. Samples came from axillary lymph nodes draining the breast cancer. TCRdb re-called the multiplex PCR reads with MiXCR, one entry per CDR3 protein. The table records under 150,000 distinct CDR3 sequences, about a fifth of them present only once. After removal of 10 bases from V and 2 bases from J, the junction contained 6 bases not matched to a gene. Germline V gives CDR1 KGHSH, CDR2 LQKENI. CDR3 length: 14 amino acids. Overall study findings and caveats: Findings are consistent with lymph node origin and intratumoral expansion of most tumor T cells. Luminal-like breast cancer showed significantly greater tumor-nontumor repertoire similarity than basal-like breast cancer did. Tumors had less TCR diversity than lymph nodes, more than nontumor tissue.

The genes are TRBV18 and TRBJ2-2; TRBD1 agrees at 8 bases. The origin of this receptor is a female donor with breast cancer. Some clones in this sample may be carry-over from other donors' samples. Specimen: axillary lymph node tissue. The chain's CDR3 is CATRQGLNTGELFF. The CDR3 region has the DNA TGTGCCACCCGACAGGGGCTCAACACCGGGGAGCTGTTTTTT.